A selection of T cell receptor beta chains follows, all from one sample in a study of cytomegalovirus exposure and HLA in healthy donors. The method was immunoSEQ multiplex PCR; TCRdb's version includes in-frame clones alone and lacks a portion of them. The data hold some 120,000 clones, with about four fifths observed a single time. What was sequenced was PBMCs. The receptors were gathered from a man between 25 and 39 years old in good health and CMV-seropositive. The CDR3 runs from the conserved cysteine through the conserved F or W. Each record gives: D gene, J gene, V gene, clone size, CDR3 protein, CDR3 DNA. The D gene is left open where the match is weak. Expanded clones get a size class; other rows say once, few or many, or leave the size out.

>TRBD2|TRBJ2-1|TRBV14|NA
CASSLSPLAGGPTLFKNEQFF
TGTGCCAGCAGCCTATCCCCTCTAGCGGGAGGGCCCACGTTATTTAAAAATGAGCAGTTCTTC
>TRBD1|TRBJ2-1|TRBV7-9|NA
CSSSQTGASYNEQFF
TGTTCCAGCAGCCAGACAGGGGCCTCCTACAATGAGCAGTTCTTC
>NA|TRBJ2-1|TRBV18|NA
CASSPGWQGNPNEQFF
TGTGCCAGCTCACCGGGGTGGCAGGGGAATCCTAATGAGCAGTTCTTC
>NA|TRBJ1-2|TRBV30|NA
CAWSVLQGNIGYTF
TGTGCCTGGAGTGTACTACAGGGAAACATTGGCTACACCTTC
>TRBD1|TRBJ1-2|TRBV6-6|NA
CASSRTGDGYTF
TGTGCCAGCAGTCGGACAGGGGATGGCTACACCTTC
>NA|TRBJ2-1|TRBV2|few
CASSQDSEQFF
TGTGCCAGCAGTCAGGACAGTGAGCAGTTCTTC
>TRBD2|TRBJ2-1|TRBV2|NA
CASRELAGVPNEQFF
TGTGCCAGCAGGGAACTAGCGGGAGTACCCAATGAGCAGTTCTTC
>NA|TRBJ1-5|TRBV7-9|NA
CASSLVEEPQHF
TGTGCCAGCAGCTTAGTCGAGGAGCCCCAGCATTTT
>TRBD1|TRBJ2-7|TRBV5-4|NA
CASSPGGSYEQYF
TGTGCCAGCAGCCCAGGGGGTTCCTACGAGCAGTACTTC
>TRBD1|TRBJ2-5|TRBV7-9|NA
CASSWGTGGTPQEYF
TGTGCCAGCAGCTGGGGGACAGGGGGCACACCGCAAGAATACTTC
>NA|TRBJ2-7|TRBV9|NA
CASSVGSPYYEQYF
TGTGCCAGCAGCGTAGGGAGCCCTTACTACGAGCAGTACTTC
>TRBD1|TRBJ1-6|TRBV5-6|NA
CASSQGAYNSPLHF
TGTGCCAGCAGCCAGGGGGCTTATAATTCACCCCTCCACTTT
>TRBD1|TRBJ2-7|TRBV7-2|NA
CASSLETGAEQYF
TGTGCCAGCAGCTTAGAGACAGGGGCCGAGCAGTACTTC
>TRBD1|TRBJ2-1|TRBV29-1|NA
CSALDRAGEQFF
TGCAGCGCACTGGACAGGGCGGGTGAGCAGTTCTTC
>NA|TRBJ2-5|TRBV2|once
CASSPRETQYF
TGTGCCAGCTCGCCTAGGGAGACCCAGTACTTC
>TRBD2|TRBJ2-3|TRBV4-2|few
CASSPKAGGGDTQYF
TGTGCCAGCAGCCCTAAAGCGGGAGGCGGGGATACGCAGTATTTT
>NA|TRBJ2-7|TRBV11-2|few
CASSLSYGSRGAYEQYF
TGTGCCAGCAGCTTATCCTATGGCAGCAGGGGAGCCTACGAGCAGTACTTC
>TRBD1|TRBJ1-5|TRBV5-1|NA
CASSLSGGGNQPQHF
TGCGCCAGCAGCTTGTCAGGGGGTGGCAATCAGCCCCAGCATTTT
>NA|TRBJ2-7|TRBV2|few
CASSEWGRAGNEQYF
TGTGCCAGCAGTGAGTGGGGGCGCGCGGGCAACGAGCAGTACTTC
>TRBD2|TRBJ2-3|TRBV6-5|NA
CASRKGLAGTDTQYF
TGTGCCAGCAGGAAGGGACTAGCGGGCACAGATACGCAGTATTTT
>NA|TRBJ1-2|TRBV18|NA
CASSLGGAGISPYYGYTF
TGTGCCAGCTCACTAGGAGGGGCGGGGATAAGCCCCTACTATGGCTACACCTTC
>TRBD1|TRBJ1-1|TRBV27|NA
CASSFLDRADTEAFF
TGTGCCAGCAGTTTCCTAGACAGGGCGGACACTGAAGCTTTCTTT
>TRBD2|TRBJ2-2|TRBV5-1|NA
CASSLTFGTSDPGELFF
TGCGCCAGCAGCTTAACTTTCGGGACTAGCGATCCCGGGGAGCTGTTTTTT
>TRBD2|TRBJ2-3|TRBV5-1|NA
CASSRGPTSGGADTQYF
TGCGCCAGCAGCCGCGGGCCGACTAGCGGGGGGGCAGATACGCAGTATTTT
>TRBD1|TRBJ1-5|TRBV28|NA
CASSSDRDNQPQHF
TGTGCCAGCAGTTCCGACAGGGACAATCAGCCCCAGCATTTT
>NA|TRBJ2-3|TRBV11-1|NA
CASSLVGGAGDTQYF
TGTGCCAGCAGCTTAGTAGGAGGGGCGGGAGATACGCAGTATTTT
>NA|TRBJ2-5|TRBV7-9|NA
CSSSLKQQETQYF
TGTTCCAGCAGCTTGAAACAGCAAGAGACCCAGTACTTC
>TRBD1|TRBJ1-2|TRBV6-5|NA
CAVGGLQGSYGYTF
TGTGCAGTGGGAGGACTACAGGGGAGCTATGGCTACACCTTC
>TRBD2|TRBJ2-3|TRBV5-1|once
CASSGLAGVDTQYF
TGCGCCAGCAGCGGACTAGCGGGGGTAGATACGCAGTATTTT
>NA|TRBJ2-5|TRBV2|NA
CASSASRGGGETQYF
TGTGCCAGCAGTGCCAGCCGAGGGGGTGGGGAGACCCAGTACTTC
>NA|TRBJ2-5|TRBV6-1|NA
CASSWAGDGGETQYF
TGTGCCAGCAGTTGGGCAGGGGACGGGGGGGAGACCCAGTACTTC